Described below is a single TCR beta chain sequence and its context. In the original analysis: Amplification of reference gene primers provided the estimated nucleated cell counts. Generated by immunoSEQ multiplex PCR, the TCRdb table keeps only in-frame clones and is missing some. V and J calls and clone size are given by that table; D and trimming were obtained from the DNA. The sample holds around 260,000 clones; roughly nine tenths are singletons and the top ten take over 2%. The source of the sample is a study of blood T cell repertoires in COVID-19. The wider study: Samples of COVID-19 (acute and convalescent) were obtained from the United States, Italy and Spain. PBMCs, B-cell-depleted T cells, or T cells were the source of the cDNA or gDNA that made up the material.

The CDR3 runs 15 residues. V lost 5 bases, J lost 4 bases, and 7 bases stayed unmatched. CDR1 is SGHVS, CDR2 FQNEAQ, per germline. J is TRBJ1-1 and V is TRBV7-8, with 10 positions matching TRBD1. This clonotype originated in a woman aged 30 to 39 with COVID-19, enrolled during active disease. The sequenced material came from peripheral blood. This CDR3 reads CASSRGTGVSTEAFF. CDR3 sequence (DNA): TGTGCCAGCAGCCGCGGGACAGGGGTATCCACTGAAGCTTTCTTT.